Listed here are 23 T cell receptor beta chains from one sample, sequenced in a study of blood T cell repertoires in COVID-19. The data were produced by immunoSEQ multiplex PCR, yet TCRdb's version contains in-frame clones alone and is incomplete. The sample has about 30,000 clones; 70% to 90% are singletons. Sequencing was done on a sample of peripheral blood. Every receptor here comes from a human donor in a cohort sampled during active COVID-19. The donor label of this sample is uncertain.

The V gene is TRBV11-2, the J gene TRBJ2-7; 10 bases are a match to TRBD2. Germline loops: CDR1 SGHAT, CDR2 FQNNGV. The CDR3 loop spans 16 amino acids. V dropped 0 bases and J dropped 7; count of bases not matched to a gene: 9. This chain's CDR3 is CASSLDRLAGVGEQYF. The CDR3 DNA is TGTGCCAGCAGCTTAGATCGGCTAGCGGGAGTCGGGGAGCAGTACTTC.

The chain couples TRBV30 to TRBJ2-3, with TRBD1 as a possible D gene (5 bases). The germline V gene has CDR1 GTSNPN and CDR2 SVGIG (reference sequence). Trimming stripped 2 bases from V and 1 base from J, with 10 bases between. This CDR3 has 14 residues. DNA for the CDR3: TGTGCCTGGAGTATCGGCAGGGGCACAGATACGCAGTATTTT. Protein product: CAWSIGRGTDTQYF.

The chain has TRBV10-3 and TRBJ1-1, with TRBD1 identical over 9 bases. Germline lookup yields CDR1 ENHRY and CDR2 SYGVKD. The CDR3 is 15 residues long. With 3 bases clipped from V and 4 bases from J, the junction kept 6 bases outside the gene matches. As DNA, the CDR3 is TGTGCCATCAGTGATCAACAGGGGGCGCTCACTGAAGCTTTCTTT. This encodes CAISDQQGALTEAFF.

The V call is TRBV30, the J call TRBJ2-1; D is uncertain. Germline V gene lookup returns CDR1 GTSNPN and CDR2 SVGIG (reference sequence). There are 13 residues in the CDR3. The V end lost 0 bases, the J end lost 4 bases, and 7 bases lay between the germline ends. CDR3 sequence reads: CAWSVEMYNEQFF. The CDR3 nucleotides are TGTGCCTGGAGTGTAGAGATGTACAATGAGCAGTTCTTC.

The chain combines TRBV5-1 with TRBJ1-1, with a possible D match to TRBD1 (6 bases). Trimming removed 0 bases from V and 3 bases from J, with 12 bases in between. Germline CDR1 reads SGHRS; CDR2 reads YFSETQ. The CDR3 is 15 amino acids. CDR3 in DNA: TGCGCCAGCAGCTTGGGGCAGGGGCCCCACACTGAAGCTTTCTTT. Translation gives CASSLGQGPHTEAFF.

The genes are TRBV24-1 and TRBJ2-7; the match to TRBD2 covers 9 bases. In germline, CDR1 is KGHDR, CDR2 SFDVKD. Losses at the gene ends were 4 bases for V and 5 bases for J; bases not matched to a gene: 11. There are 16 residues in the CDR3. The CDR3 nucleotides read TGTGCCACCAGTGACGTTGCCGGGACTAGCAACAACGAGCAGTACTTC. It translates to CATSDVAGTSNNEQYF.

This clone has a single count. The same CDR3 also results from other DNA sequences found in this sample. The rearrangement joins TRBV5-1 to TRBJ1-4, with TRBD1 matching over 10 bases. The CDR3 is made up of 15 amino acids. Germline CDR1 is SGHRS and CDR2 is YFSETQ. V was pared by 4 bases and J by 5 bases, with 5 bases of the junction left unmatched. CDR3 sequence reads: CASSPDRGRNEKLFF. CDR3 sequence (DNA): TGCGCCAGCAGCCCTGACAGGGGGCGGAATGAAAAACTGTTTTTT.

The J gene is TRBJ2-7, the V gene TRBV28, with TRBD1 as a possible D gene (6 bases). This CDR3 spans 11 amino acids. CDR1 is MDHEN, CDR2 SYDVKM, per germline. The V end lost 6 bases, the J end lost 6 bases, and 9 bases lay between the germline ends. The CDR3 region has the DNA TGTGCCAGCAGCAGGGGCCGCGAGCAGTACTTC. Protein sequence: CASSRGREQYF.

This chain's CDR3 is CASSLRTLYSNQPQHF. CDR3 bases: TGTGCCAGCAGCCTCCGGACACTCTATAGCAATCAGCCCCAGCATTTT. The chain recombines TRBV21-1 with TRBJ1-5; the table's D call TRBD1 went unverified against the DNA. TRBV21-1 counts as a pseudogene. CDR3 length equals 16 residues.

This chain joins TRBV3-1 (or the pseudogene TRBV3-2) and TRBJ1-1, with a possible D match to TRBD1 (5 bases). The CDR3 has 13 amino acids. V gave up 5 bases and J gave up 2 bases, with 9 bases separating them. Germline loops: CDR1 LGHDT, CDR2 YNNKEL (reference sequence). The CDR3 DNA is TGTGCCAGCAGCGCCCAGGGCAACACTGAAGCTTTCTTT. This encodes CASSAQGNTEAFF.

CDR3 nucleotides: TGTGCCACCAAACGGACACGGAATTCACCCCTCCACTTT. This translates into CATKRTRNSPLHF. V and J are TRBV5-4 and TRBJ1-6, with D possibly being TRBD1 (5 bases). This CDR3 comprises 13 residues. The V gene's germline CDR1 is SGHNT and CDR2 YYREEE (reference sequence). The V end lost 9 bases, the J end lost 7 bases, and 14 bases lay between the germline ends. The variable domain in full, with the rest retrieved from reference TRBV5-4 and TRBJ1-6, is ETGVTQSPTHLIKTRGQQVTLRCSSQSGHNTVSWYQQALGQGPQFIFQYYREEENGRGNFPPRFSGLQFPNYSSELNVNALELDDSALYLCATKRTRNSPLHFGNGTRLTVT.

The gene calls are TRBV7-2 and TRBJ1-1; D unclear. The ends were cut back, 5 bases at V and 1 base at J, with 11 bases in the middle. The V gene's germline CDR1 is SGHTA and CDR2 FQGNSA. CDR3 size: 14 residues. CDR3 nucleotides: TGTGCCAGCAGCGACAAGACACGGAACACTGAAGCTTTCTTT. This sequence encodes CASSDKTRNTEAFF.

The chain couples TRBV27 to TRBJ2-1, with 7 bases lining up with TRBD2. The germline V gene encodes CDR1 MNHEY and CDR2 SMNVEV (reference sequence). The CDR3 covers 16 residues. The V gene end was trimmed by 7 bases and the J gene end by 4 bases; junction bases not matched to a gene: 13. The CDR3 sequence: CASTLRASGRYNEQFF. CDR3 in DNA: TGTGCCAGCACTCTAAGGGCTAGCGGAAGATACAATGAGCAGTTCTTC.

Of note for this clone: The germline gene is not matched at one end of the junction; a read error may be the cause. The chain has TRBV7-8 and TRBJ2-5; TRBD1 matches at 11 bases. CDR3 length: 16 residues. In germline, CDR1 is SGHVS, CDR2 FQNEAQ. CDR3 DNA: TGTGCCGGCAGCGGCTCAAGGACAGGGGGCTTCGAGACCCAGTACTTC. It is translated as CAGSGSRTGGFETQYF. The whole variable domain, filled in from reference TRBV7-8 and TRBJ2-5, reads GAGVSQSPRYKVAKRGQDVALRCDPISGHVSLFWYQQALGQGPEFLTYFQNEAQLDKSGLPSDRFFAERPEGSVSTLKIQRTQQEDSAVYLCAGSGSRTGGFETQYFGPGTRLLVL.

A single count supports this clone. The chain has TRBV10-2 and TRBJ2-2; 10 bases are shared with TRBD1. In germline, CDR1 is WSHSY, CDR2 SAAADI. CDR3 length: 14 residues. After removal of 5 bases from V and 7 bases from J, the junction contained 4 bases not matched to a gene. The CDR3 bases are TGCGCCAGCAGTATCGGACAGGGGGGCGGGGAGCTGTTTTTT. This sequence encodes CASSIGQGGGELFF.

The CDR3 here is CASSPADRTEAFF. The CDR3 nucleotides are TGTGCCAGCAGTCCAGCGGATAGGACTGAAGCTTTCTTT. V and J are TRBV28 and TRBJ1-1; D is undetermined. The CDR3 has 13 amino acids. Germline assignment: CDR1 MDHEN and CDR2 SYDVKM. V was pared by 5 bases and J by 5 bases, with 12 bases between.

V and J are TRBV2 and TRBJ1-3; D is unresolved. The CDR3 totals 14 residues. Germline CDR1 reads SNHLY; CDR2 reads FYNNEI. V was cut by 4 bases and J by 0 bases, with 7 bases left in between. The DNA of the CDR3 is TGTGCCAGCAGTGCACAGAGCTCTGGAAACACCATATATTTT. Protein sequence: CASSAQSSGNTIYF.

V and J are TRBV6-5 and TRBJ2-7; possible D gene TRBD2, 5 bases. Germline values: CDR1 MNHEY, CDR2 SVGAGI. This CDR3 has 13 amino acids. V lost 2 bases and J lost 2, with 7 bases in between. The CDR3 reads CASSYEGTYEQYF. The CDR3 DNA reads TGTGCCAGCAGTTACGAGGGTACCTACGAGCAGTACTTC.

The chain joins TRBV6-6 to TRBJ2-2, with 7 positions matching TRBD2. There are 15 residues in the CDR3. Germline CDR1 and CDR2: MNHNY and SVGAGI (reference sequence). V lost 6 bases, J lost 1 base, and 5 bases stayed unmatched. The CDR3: CASRRDYQNTGELFF. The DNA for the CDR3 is TGTGCCAGCAGGCGGGACTACCAGAACACCGGGGAGCTGTTTTTT.

The CDR3 region is CASSVDRDSYNEQFF. CDR3 bases: TGTGCCAGTAGTGTCGACAGGGACTCCTACAATGAGCAGTTCTTC. This chain links TRBV19 with TRBJ2-1; 7 bases agree with TRBD1. This CDR3 has 15 amino acids. Germline V CDR1 and CDR2: LNHDA, SQIVND (reference sequence). J gave up 0 bases and V 5 bases, and 4 bases lay outside the gene matches.

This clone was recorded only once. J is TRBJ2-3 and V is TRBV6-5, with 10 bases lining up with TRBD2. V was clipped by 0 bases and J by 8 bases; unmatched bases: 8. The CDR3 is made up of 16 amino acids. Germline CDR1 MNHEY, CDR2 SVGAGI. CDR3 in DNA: TGTGCCAGCAGTTACTCGCTAGCGGGAGCTCTACTTACGCAGTATTTT. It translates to CASSYSLAGALLTQYF.

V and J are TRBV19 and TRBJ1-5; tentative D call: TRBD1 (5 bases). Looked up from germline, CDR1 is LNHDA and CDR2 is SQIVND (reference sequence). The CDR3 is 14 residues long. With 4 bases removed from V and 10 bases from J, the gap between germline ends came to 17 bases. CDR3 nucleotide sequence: TGTGCCAGTAGTAAGGGGTGGCCGCCAGGTCCCCAGCATTTT. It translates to CASSKGWPPGPQHF.

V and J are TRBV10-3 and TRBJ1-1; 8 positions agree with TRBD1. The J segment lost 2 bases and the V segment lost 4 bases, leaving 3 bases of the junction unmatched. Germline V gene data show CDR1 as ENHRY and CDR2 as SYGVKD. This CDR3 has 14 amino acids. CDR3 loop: CAISGGQVNTEAFF. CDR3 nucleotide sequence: TGTGCCATCAGTGGGGGACAGGTTAACACTGAAGCTTTCTTT.